A selection of T cell receptor beta chains follows, all from one sample in a study of T cells in Graves' hyperthyroidism and ophthalmopathy. Each CDR3 protein gets one entry after TCRdb re-called the multiplex PCR reads with MiXCR. The sample shows a few hundred thousand distinct CDR3 sequences, about a sixth of them seen only once. The sample comprised blood. Every receptor here comes from a woman younger than 30 with Graves' ophthalmopathy. The CDR3 runs from the conserved cysteine through the conserved F or W. D genes are given only for firm matches. Clone size is shown for a subset of rows, as once, few, many or a class of expanded clone.

TRBV6-2/TRBV6-3	TRBJ2-1	many	TRBD2	TGTGCCAGCAGTCCACCGGGGGGATTAGAGCAGTTCTTC	CASSPPGGLEQFF
TRBV2	TRBJ2-1	many	TRBD2	TGTGCCAGCAGTGCGGCGGGGGGTTACAATGAGCAGTTCTTC	CASSAAGGYNEQFF
TRBV2	TRBJ1-5	many	NA	TGTGCCAGCAGTGCAACCCGAAGGAGCAAGACTCATAGCAATCAGCCCCAGCATTTT	CASSATRRSKTHSNQPQHF
TRBV20-1	TRBJ2-7	NA	TRBD2	TGCAGTGCTAGATCCGGACTAGCGGGAGGGCCCATTTCCTACGAGCAGTACTTC	CSARSGLAGGPISYEQYF
TRBV6-1	TRBJ1-5	many	NA	TGTGCCAGCAGTGTTCCGGGGGCCAGCAATCAGCCCCAGCATTTT	CASSVPGASNQPQHF
TRBV7-8	TRBJ1-2	NA	TRBD1	TGTGCCAGCAGCCCACGACAGGGCTACTATGGCTACACCTTC	CASSPRQGYYGYTF
TRBV6-1	TRBJ2-1	many	NA	TGTGCCAGCAGTCGGGACCGAGAGGGTTTGAATGAGCAGTTCTTC	CASSRDREGLNEQFF
TRBV20-1	TRBJ1-4	few	TRBD1	TGCAGTGCTTTTTGGACAGGAGGGCGAAAACTGTTTTTT	CSAFWTGGRKLFF
TRBV5-1	TRBJ1-4	many	TRBD1	TGCGCCAGCAGCGCCACAGGGGAAGGCCGCGAAAAACTGTTTTTT	CASSATGEGREKLFF
TRBV29-1	TRBJ2-2	many	NA	TGCAGCGTTGAAGCGAGTCCCGCGAACACCGGGGAGCTGTTTTTT	CSVEASPANTGELFF
TRBV7-3	TRBJ1-1	many	NA	TGTGCCAGCAGCTTGGAAGGTTGGGACACTGAAGCTTTCTTT	CASSLEGWDTEAFF
TRBV6-1	TRBJ1-5	many	NA	TGTGCCAGCGGTGTCGCCAATCAGCCCCAGCATTTT	CASGVANQPQHF
TRBV7-2	TRBJ2-3	few	NA	TGTGCCAGCAGCTTATCGAACTCCATGGGAGATACGCAGTATTTT	CASSLSNSMGDTQYF
TRBV27	TRBJ1-2	few	NA	TGTGCCAGCAGTTTATCAAGTGGGGCGGATGGCTACACCTTC	CASSLSSGADGYTF
TRBV5-8	TRBJ1-2	many	NA	TGTGCCAGCAGCGTTAAGGACAGCTATGGCTACACCTTC	CASSVKDSYGYTF
TRBV12-3/TRBV12-4	TRBJ2-5	many	NA	TGTGCCAGCAGTTTAAGTCAGGGGTGGGAGACCCAGTACTTC	CASSLSQGWETQYF
TRBV5-8	TRBJ2-1	many	TRBD1	TGTGCCAGCAGTCCCGGGACAGGGAACAATGAGCAGTTCTTC	CASSPGTGNNEQFF
TRBV10-3	TRBJ1-2	NA	NA	TGTGCCATCAGTGAACAGGGTAGGCATGGCTACACCTTC	CAISEQGRHGYTF
TRBV9	TRBJ2-5	NA	NA	TGTGCCAGCAACCAGGGAGACCCAGAGACCCAGTACTTC	CASNQGDPETQYF
TRBV10-3	TRBJ2-5	few	TRBD2	TGTGCCATCAGCCGGACTAGCGGCCAAGAGACCCAGTACTTC	CAISRTSGQETQYF
TRBV19	TRBJ2-7	NA	TRBD2	TGTGCCAGTAGCGGGAGGGACCGGAACGAGCAGTACTTC	CASSGRDRNEQYF
TRBV20-1	TRBJ2-7	few	TRBD1	TGCAGTACTAGAGATATGACAGGGAGTCGGTACGAGCAGTACTTC	CSTRDMTGSRYEQYF
TRBV28	TRBJ2-5	NA	NA	TGTGCCAGCAGTTTCGGGGGGCAGGGGGCGGGGGAGACCCAGTACTTC	CASSFGGQGAGETQYF
TRBV6-5	TRBJ1-6	NA	NA	TGTGCCAGCAGTTACTCTAACAGATTCTATAATTCACCCCTCCACTTT	CASSYSNRFYNSPLHF
TRBV6-1	TRBJ1-1	many	NA	TGTGCCAGCAGTAGGGCGCGGGACACTGAAGCTTTCTTT	CASSRARDTEAFF